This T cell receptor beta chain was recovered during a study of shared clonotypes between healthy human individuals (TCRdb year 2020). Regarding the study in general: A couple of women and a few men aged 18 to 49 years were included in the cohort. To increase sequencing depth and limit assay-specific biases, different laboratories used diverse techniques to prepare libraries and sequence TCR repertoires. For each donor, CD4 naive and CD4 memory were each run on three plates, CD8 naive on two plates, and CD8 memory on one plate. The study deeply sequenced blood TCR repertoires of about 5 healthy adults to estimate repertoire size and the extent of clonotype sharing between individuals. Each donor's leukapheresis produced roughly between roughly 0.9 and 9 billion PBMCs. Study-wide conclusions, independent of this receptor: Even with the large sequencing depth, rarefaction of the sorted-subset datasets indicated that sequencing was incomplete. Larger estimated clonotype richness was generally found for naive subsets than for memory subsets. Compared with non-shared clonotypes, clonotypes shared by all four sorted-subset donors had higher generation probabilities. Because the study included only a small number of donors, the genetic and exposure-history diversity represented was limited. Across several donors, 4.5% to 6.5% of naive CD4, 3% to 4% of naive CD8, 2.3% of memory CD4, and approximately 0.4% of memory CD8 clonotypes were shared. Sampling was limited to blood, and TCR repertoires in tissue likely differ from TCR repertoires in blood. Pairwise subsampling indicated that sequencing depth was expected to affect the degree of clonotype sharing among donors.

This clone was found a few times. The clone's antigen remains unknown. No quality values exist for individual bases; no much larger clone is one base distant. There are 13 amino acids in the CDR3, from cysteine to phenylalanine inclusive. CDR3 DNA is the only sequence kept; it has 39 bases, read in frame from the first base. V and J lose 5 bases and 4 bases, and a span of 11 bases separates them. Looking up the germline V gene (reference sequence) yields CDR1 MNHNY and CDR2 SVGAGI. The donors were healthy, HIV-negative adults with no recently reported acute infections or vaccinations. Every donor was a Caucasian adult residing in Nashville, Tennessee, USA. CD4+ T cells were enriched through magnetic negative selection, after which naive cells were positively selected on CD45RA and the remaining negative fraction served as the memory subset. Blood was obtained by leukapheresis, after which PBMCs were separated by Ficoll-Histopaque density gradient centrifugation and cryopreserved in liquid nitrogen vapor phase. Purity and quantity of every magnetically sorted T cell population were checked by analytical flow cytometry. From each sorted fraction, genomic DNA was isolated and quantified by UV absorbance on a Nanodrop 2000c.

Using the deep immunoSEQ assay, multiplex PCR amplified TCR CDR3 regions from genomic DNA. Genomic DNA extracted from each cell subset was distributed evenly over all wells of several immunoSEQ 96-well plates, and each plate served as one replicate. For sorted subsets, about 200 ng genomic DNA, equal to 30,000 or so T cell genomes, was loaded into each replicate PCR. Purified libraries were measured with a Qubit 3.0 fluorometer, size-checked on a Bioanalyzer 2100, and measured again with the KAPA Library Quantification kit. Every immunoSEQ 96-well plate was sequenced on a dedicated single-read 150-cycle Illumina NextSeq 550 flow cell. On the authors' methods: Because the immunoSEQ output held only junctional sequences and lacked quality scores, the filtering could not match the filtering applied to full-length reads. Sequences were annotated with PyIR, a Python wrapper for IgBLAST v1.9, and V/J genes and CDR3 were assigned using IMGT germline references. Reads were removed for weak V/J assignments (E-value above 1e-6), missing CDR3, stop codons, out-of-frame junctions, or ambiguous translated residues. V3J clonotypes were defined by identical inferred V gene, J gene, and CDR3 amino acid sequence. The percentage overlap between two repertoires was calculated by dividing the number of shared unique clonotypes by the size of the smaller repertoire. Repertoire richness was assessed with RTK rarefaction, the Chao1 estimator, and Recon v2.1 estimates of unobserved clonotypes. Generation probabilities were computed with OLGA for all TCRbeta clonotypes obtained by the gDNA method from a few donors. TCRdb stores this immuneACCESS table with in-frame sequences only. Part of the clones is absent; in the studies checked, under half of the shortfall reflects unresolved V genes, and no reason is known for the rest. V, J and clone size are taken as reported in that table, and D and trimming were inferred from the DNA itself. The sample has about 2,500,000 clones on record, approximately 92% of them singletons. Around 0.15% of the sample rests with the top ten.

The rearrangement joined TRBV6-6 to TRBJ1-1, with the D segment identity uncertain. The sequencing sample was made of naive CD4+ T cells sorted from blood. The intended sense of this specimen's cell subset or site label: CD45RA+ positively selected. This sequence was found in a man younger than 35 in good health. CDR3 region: CASSRLQSTEAFF. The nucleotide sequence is TGTGCCAGCAGTCGTTTACAGAGCACTGAAGCTTTCTTT.